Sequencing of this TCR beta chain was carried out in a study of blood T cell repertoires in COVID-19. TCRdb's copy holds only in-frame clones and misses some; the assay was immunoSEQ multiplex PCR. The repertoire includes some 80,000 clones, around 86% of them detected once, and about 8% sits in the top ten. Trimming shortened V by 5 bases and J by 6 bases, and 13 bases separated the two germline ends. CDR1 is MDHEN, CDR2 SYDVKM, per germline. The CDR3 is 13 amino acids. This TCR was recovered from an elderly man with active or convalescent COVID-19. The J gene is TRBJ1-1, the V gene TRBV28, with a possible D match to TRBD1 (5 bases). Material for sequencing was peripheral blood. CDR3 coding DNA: TGTGCCAGCAGTCCTTGGGGCGGATCTGAAGCTTTCTTT. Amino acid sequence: CASSPWGGSEAFF.